The 18 T cell receptor beta chains presented below share a single source sample, sequenced in a study of siplizumab effects on memory and regulatory T cells. Some clones are missing from TCRdb's copy, which holds only in-frame ones; the method was immunoSEQ multiplex PCR. Of tens of thousands of clones listed, less than 80% were seen once; the top ten hold about 0.41%. Sequences were obtained from memory CD4+ T cells sorted from blood. These receptors came from a human donor in good health.

This chain links TRBV7-3 with TRBJ2-1; D could derive from TRBD1 or TRBD2 (6 bases each). The ends were cut back, 6 bases at V and 3 bases at J, with 15 bases in the middle. Per germline, CDR1 SGHTA and CDR2 FQGTGA. This CDR3 spans 15 amino acids. In DNA, the CDR3 is TGTGCCAGCAGGACCGCGGGACATCACTACAATGAGCAGTTCTTC. This encodes CASRTAGHHYNEQFF. Filled out from reference TRBV7-3 and TRBJ2-1, the complete variable domain reads GAGVSQTPSNKVTEKGKYVELRCDPISGHTALYWYRQSLGQGPEFLIYFQGTGAADDSGLPNDRFFAVRPEGSVSTLKIQRTERGDSAVYLCASRTAGHHYNEQFFGPGTRLTVL.

The chain carries TRBV7-2 and TRBJ2-7; 8 bases line up with TRBD2. The CDR3 has 15 amino acids. Germline V gene sequence: CDR1 SGHTA, CDR2 FQGNSA. J lost 3 bases, V lost 5 bases, and 9 bases had no gene match. In DNA form, the CDR3 reads TGTGCCAGCAGCCTAAGCGGGGGCCTGATCTACGAGCAGTACTTC. It yields the protein CASSLSGGLIYEQYF.

The rearrangement links TRBV11-2 to TRBJ2-1; D gene uncertain. CDR1 is SGHAT, CDR2 FQNNGV, per germline. Trimming removed 0 bases at V and 12 bases at J, with 9 bases between. The CDR3 is 12 amino acids. DNA for the CDR3: TGTGCCAGCAGCTTAGAGGGGTGGGTGCAGTTCTTC. It codes for CASSLEGWVQFF.

CDR3 sequence: CASGSRNVNEQFF. CDR3 nucleotide sequence: TGCGCCAGCGGTTCTAGAAACGTGAATGAGCAGTTCTTC. The rearrangement links TRBV5-1 to TRBJ2-1; the D is unclear. This CDR3 is 13 amino acids long. Germline V gene data show CDR1 as SGHRS and CDR2 as YFSETQ. Trimming removed 7 bases at V and 7 bases at J, with 15 bases between. The complete variable domain, with remaining parts taken from reference TRBV5-1 and TRBJ2-1, reads KAGVTQTPRYLIKTRGQQVTLSCSPISGHRSVSWYQQTPGQGLQFLFEYFSETQRNKGNFPGRFSGRQFSNSRSEMNVSTLELGDSALYLCASGSRNVNEQFFGPGTRLTVL.

The CDR3 nucleotides are TGTGCCAGCCACTTAGGGGGGAATTCCTACGAGCAGTACTTC. It yields the protein CASHLGGNSYEQYF. The chain has TRBV2 and TRBJ2-7; the D call may be TRBD1 or TRBD2 (6 bases each). There are 14 residues in the CDR3. V shed 8 bases and J shed 1 base, with 15 bases lying between them. Per germline, CDR1 SNHLY and CDR2 FYNNEI.

The J gene is TRBJ1-1, the V gene TRBV6-5, with D perhaps matching TRBD1 (5 bases). The CDR3 has 12 residues. Germline V gene sequence: CDR1 MNHEY, CDR2 SVGAGI. V lost 7 bases and J lost 5, with 11 bases in between. CDR3 bases: TGTGCCAGCACGTTAGGGGAAACTGAAGCTTTCTTT. Its protein product is CASTLGETEAFF.

The chain joins TRBV5-1 to TRBJ2-5; D might be TRBD1 (5 bases). There are 14 residues in the CDR3. Germline CDR1 and CDR2: SGHRS and YFSETQ. V lost 4 bases and J 5 bases, leaving 15 bases between the germline ends. CDR3 in amino acids: CASSVDISGETQYF. CDR3 DNA: TGCGCCAGCAGCGTGGACATATCTGGGGAGACCCAGTACTTC.

V gene TRBV5-1 combines with J gene TRBJ2-4; D gene ambiguous. This CDR3 has 14 amino acids. From germline, CDR1 is SGHRS and CDR2 YFSETQ. Trimming cost V 5 bases and J 0 bases, with 9 bases left between them. The CDR3 DNA is TGCGCCAGCAGGGACCTACTAGCCAAAAACATTCAGTACTTC. Translating gives CASRDLLAKNIQYF.

The rearrangement links TRBV19 to TRBJ1-1; D remains ambiguous. The V gene lost 3 bases and the J gene lost 7 bases, with 18 bases spanning the gap. This CDR3 contains 15 residues. Germline assignment: CDR1 LNHDA and CDR2 SQIVND (reference sequence). The CDR3 here is CASSISSERVGEAFF. DNA for the CDR3: TGTGCCAGTAGTATTTCATCCGAACGGGTTGGTGAAGCTTTCTTT.

This clone has a handful of counts. The V call is TRBV5-1, the J call TRBJ1-2, with unresolved D. Germline CDR1 and CDR2: SGHRS and YFSETQ. The V end was cut by 1 base, the J end by 4 bases, with 8 bases between. CDR3 length equals 13 residues. CDR3 in amino acids: CASSLQDGYGYTF. In DNA form, the CDR3 reads TGCGCCAGCAGCTTGCAGGATGGCTATGGCTACACCTTC.

Here the CDR3 DNA reads TGTGCCAGCAGTGAGGGACTAGCGGCGTTGAGGGATGAGCAGTTCTTC. It specifies CASSEGLAALRDEQFF. The genes are TRBV2 and TRBJ2-1; TRBD2 matches at 11 bases. Trimming cost V 3 bases and J 8 bases; bases outside gene matches: 9. This CDR3 is built from 16 residues. From germline, CDR1 is SNHLY and CDR2 FYNNEI.

The chain is built from TRBV5-4 and TRBJ1-3; D is uncertain. The CDR3 sequence is 15 residues long. The V end lost 4 bases, the J end lost 4 bases, and 15 bases lay between the germline ends. CDR1 and CDR2 (germline): SGHNT, YYREEE (reference sequence). The CDR3 is CASSTTTGRGNTIYF. CDR3 in DNA: TGTGCCAGCAGCACAACCACGGGGAGGGGAAACACCATATATTTT.

The rearrangement joins TRBV5-1 to TRBJ1-4; no clear D gene. V was cut by 0 bases and J by 0 bases, with 9 bases left in between. The V gene's germline CDR1 is SGHRS and CDR2 YFSETQ. The CDR3 contains 16 residues. CDR3 nucleotide sequence: TGCGCCAGCAGCTTGGCCGGGCGATCAACTAATGAAAAACTGTTTTTT. Its translation is CASSLAGRSTNEKLFF. Variable domain in full (rest from reference TRBV5-1 and TRBJ1-4): KAGVTQTPRYLIKTRGQQVTLSCSPISGHRSVSWYQQTPGQGLQFLFEYFSETQRNKGNFPGRFSGRQFSNSRSEMNVSTLELGDSALYLCASSLAGRSTNEKLFFGSGTQLSVL.

The V gene is TRBV2, the J gene TRBJ1-1; no firm D call. Germline assignment: CDR1 SNHLY and CDR2 FYNNEI. Between the trimmed V and J ends, which lost 7 bases and 4 bases, there was a span of 7 bases. The CDR3 has 11 amino acids. CDR3 amino acids: CASKYSTEAFF. The CDR3, as DNA: TGTGCCAGCAAATATAGCACTGAAGCTTTCTTT.

This clone was observed a few times. V is TRBV7-2 and J is TRBJ2-3; 7 bases match TRBD1. V lost 3 bases and J lost 8; bases outside the gene matches: 8. CDR1 is SGHTA and CDR2 is FQGNSA in the germline V gene. The CDR3 covers 14 residues. The DNA of the CDR3 is TGTGCCAGCAGCTTCGGGACAGCCCTGGGTACGCAGTATTTT. This translates into CASSFGTALGTQYF.

The DNA for the CDR3 is TGTGCCAGCAGTGAGTCCGAGAGTTTCGTGAAGTTCGGGGCTGGGTACTTC. Encoded protein: CASSESESFVKFGAGYF. The chain has TRBV6-1 and TRBJ2-5; D is perhaps TRBD1 or TRBD2 (5 bases each). In germline, CDR1 is MNHNS, CDR2 SASEGT. CDR3 length: 17 amino acids. The germline V and J ends were trimmed by 3 bases and 13 bases, with 30 bases remaining between them.

The chain recombines TRBV25-1 with TRBJ2-7; possibly TRBD1 for D (5 bases). With 2 bases removed from V and 2 bases from J, the gap between germline ends came to 10 bases. Looked up from germline, CDR1 is MGHDK and CDR2 is SYGVNS. The CDR3 contains 14 residues. The CDR3 here is CASSEGWTTYEQYF. The CDR3, as DNA: TGTGCCAGCAGTGAAGGCTGGACAACCTACGAGCAGTACTTC.

In this sample, this clone turned up a few times. This chain joins TRBV18 and TRBJ2-1; the match to TRBD1 covers 12 bases. Germline V gives CDR1 KGHSH, CDR2 LQKENI. This CDR3 region has 15 residues. V was pared by 3 bases and J by 4 bases, with 1 base of the junction left unmatched. This chain's CDR3 is CASSPGQGAYNEQFF. CDR3 sequence (DNA): TGTGCCAGCTCACCGGGACAGGGGGCATACAATGAGCAGTTCTTC.